This TCR beta chain was found in a study of metastatic and nonmetastatic thyroid tumors. Study as a whole: Repertoires of blood and of tissue (tumor or nodule) from malignant and benign thyroid patients were compared. Notes on the study in general: Significantly higher TCR beta diversity was reportedly seen in malignant thyroid tumors than benign nodules, in blood and tumor.

Thyroid surgery took place with no prior treatment in any patient. The CDR3 consists of 15 residues. In germline, CDR1 is MDHEN, CDR2 SYDVKM. V trimming: 3 bases; J trimming: 5 bases; junction bases outside the gene matches: 8. This clone was counted at least ten times. Its cognate antigen is unknown. Per the authors' pipeline: For papillary thyroid cancer, a distant-metastasis classifier was constructed from CDR3 differences observed across clinicopathological groups. TCRdb re-called clones from the PCR reads using MiXCR. The V and J calls come from TCRdb's annotation, not from the publication. The sample has 75,000 to 100,000 clones, about 12% seen once.

The source material was blood. The chain employs TRBV28 and TRBJ2-3; the match to TRBD1 covers 7 bases. This sequence originates from a female donor with papillary thyroid cancer or a benign thyroid nodule (not recorded which). Some clones in this sample may be carry-over from other donors' samples. In nucleotides, the CDR3 is TGTGCCAGCAGTTTTGGGCAGGGGGTAAAAGATACGCAGTATTTT. Its translation: CASSFGQGVKDTQYF.